These T cell receptor beta chains were read from a single sample in a study of early T cells in non-severe SARS-CoV-2 infection. Using its own MiXCR run on the 5' RACE reads, TCRdb lists one record per CDR3 protein. The table lists just over 80,000 distinct CDR3 sequences, about an eighth of them singletons. Sequences were obtained from whole blood. The receptor source for this set is an adult who was a healthcare worker with PCR-confirmed SARS-CoV-2 infection or an uninfected control (not recorded which). Both conserved end residues are part of each CDR3. The order of the fields is CDR3 DNA, CDR3 protein, clone size, J gene, D gene, CDR3 length, V gene. The D gene is left open where the match is weak. Size tells how often a clone was seen (once, few, many) or the class of an expanded clone, and some rows leave it out.

CDR3nt: TGTGCCAGCAGTGTAAAACAGGGGAACACTGAAGCTTTCTTT
CDR3aa: CASSVKQGNTEAFF
abundance: NA
j_gene: TRBJ1-1
d_gene: NA
len: 14
v_gene: TRBV6-1

CDR3nt: TGTGCCACCAGCGCGGGACTACTAAACAATGAGCAGTTCTTC
CDR3aa: CATSAGLLNNEQFF
abundance: many
j_gene: TRBJ2-1
d_gene: TRBD2
len: 14
v_gene: TRBV15

CDR3nt: TGCAGTGGCAGGCAGAAAGAGACCCAGTACTTC
CDR3aa: CSGRQKETQYF
abundance: many
j_gene: TRBJ2-5
d_gene: NA
len: 11
v_gene: TRBV20-1

CDR3nt: TGTGCCAGCAGCTTAGCAGAACGTCAGTACGAGCAGTACTTC
CDR3aa: CASSLAERQYEQYF
abundance: few
j_gene: TRBJ2-7
d_gene: NA
len: 14
v_gene: TRBV7-9

CDR3nt: TGTGCCAGCAGCCCCTCCGCGCAGGGAAGCTATGGCTACACCTTC
CDR3aa: CASSPSAQGSYGYTF
abundance: many
j_gene: TRBJ1-2
d_gene: NA
len: 15
v_gene: TRBV5-5

CDR3nt: TGTGCCAGTAGTATTATAAGGGACACCGGGGAGCTGTTTTTT
CDR3aa: CASSIIRDTGELFF
abundance: many
j_gene: TRBJ2-2
d_gene: NA
len: 14
v_gene: TRBV19

CDR3nt: TGTGCCAGCAGCTTGGCCCCGGGACAAACCTACGAGCAGTACTTC
CDR3aa: CASSLAPGQTYEQYF
abundance: many
j_gene: TRBJ2-7
d_gene: NA
len: 15
v_gene: TRBV5-4

CDR3nt: TGCAGTGCCCCCGGGAAGAATTACGAGCAGTACTTC
CDR3aa: CSAPGKNYEQYF
abundance: few
j_gene: TRBJ2-7
d_gene: NA
len: 12
v_gene: TRBV20-1

CDR3nt: TGCGCCAGCAGTGAGACCCAACCCCGCACAGATACGCAGTATTTT
CDR3aa: CASSETQPRTDTQYF
abundance: NA
j_gene: TRBJ2-3
d_gene: NA
len: 15
v_gene: TRBV10-1

CDR3nt: TGTGCCAGCAGCTTAATGGGGACCCAGTACTTC
CDR3aa: CASSLMGTQYF
abundance: few
j_gene: TRBJ2-5
d_gene: NA
len: 11
v_gene: TRBV7-2